The 23 T cell receptor beta chains reported below all come from one sample, sequenced in a study of CD8 T cells in ankylosing spondylitis. TCRdb redid the calling of the 5' RACE reads with MiXCR, one entry per CDR3 protein. The sample has 230,000 or so distinct CDR3 sequences, about a sixth seen once; the top ten hold around 32%. Specimen: blood, either unsorted or a sorted T cell fraction (not recorded which). The receptor set was obtained from a male donor with ankylosing spondylitis or in good health (not recorded which).

The chain couples TRBV10-3 to TRBJ2-7, with 7 bases identical to TRBD2. This CDR3 comprises 13 residues. The junction had 3 bases not matched to a gene; V was cut back by 7 bases and J by 0 bases. Germline loops: CDR1 ENHRY, CDR2 SYGVKD. As DNA, the CDR3 is TGTGCCATCATCCGGGAGGACTCCTACGAGCAGTACTTC. This translates into CAIIREDSYEQYF.

The chain recombines TRBV4-3 with TRBJ2-1; 10 positions agree with TRBD2. From germline, CDR1 is LGHNA and CDR2 YSLEER. The CDR3 spans 17 residues. V lost 0 bases and J lost 9; bases outside the gene matches: 11. The CDR3 loop is CASSQDGPSGSASEQFF. The CDR3 bases are TGCGCCAGCAGCCAAGATGGGCCTAGCGGGAGTGCTAGTGAGCAGTTCTTC.

The CDR3 spells CASSPGLAGSYEQFF. The CDR3 nucleotides are TGTGCCAGCAGCCCTGGACTAGCGGGAAGCTATGAGCAGTTCTTC. The chain recombines TRBV3-1 with TRBJ2-1; 12 bases align to TRBD2. This CDR3 has 15 amino acids. Looked up from germline, CDR1 is LGHDT and CDR2 is YNNKEL (reference sequence). The V segment lost 4 bases and the J segment 8 bases; nucleotides outside the gene matches: 6.

The table lists this clonotype with a few counts. The rearrangement joins TRBV10-3 to TRBJ2-1; 9 positions agree with TRBD2. The CDR3 is 21 amino acids. Looked up from germline, CDR1 is ENHRY and CDR2 is SYGVKD. With 0 bases clipped from V and 4 bases from J, the junction kept 19 bases outside the gene matches. The CDR3: CAISESGELWIAGVSYNEQFF. In DNA, the CDR3 is TGTGCCATCAGTGAGTCCGGCGAACTGTGGATAGCGGGAGTATCGTACAATGAGCAGTTCTTC.

In this sample, this clonotype turned up a few times. The rearrangement joins TRBV3-1 to TRBJ2-1, with TRBD2 as a possible D gene (7 bases). The V end lost 0 bases, the J end lost 7 bases, and 16 bases lay between the germline ends. The CDR3 sequence is 16 residues long. CDR1 and CDR2 from the germline V gene are LGHDT and YNNKEL (reference sequence). CDR3 nucleotides: TGTGCCAGCAGCCAAGATATCGGGGGGCGGCGGAATGAGCAGTTCTTC. This sequence encodes CASSQDIGGRRNEQFF.

The CDR3 here is CASSQDRGTSGRALSEQFF. DNA for the CDR3: TGCGCCAGCAGCCAAGATCGGGGGACTAGCGGGAGGGCCTTGAGTGAGCAGTTCTTC. The rearrangement joins TRBV4-3 to TRBJ2-1; TRBD2 matches 16 bases. The CDR3 extends over 19 amino acids. V trimming: 0 bases; J trimming: 9 bases; junction bases outside the gene matches: 11. Germline lookup yields CDR1 LGHNA and CDR2 YSLEER.

The chain combines TRBV14 with TRBJ2-1; tentatively, D is TRBD1 or TRBD2 (5 bases each). The CDR3 consists of 14 residues. V was clipped by 3 bases and J by 4 bases, with 10 bases between them. Germline loops: CDR1 SGHDN, CDR2 FVKESK. The CDR3 DNA is TGTGCCAGCAGCCACCGGGACGGGTACAATGAGCAGTTCTTC. Its translation: CASSHRDGYNEQFF.

This clonotype showed up just a few times. The chain links TRBV7-2 to TRBJ2-7, with D unresolved. Germline values: CDR1 SGHTA, CDR2 FQGNSA. The CDR3 runs 15 residues. The V end was cut by 1 base, the J end by 1 base, with 11 bases between. The CDR3 is CASSLDWALSYEQYF. DNA for the CDR3: TGTGCCAGCAGCTTAGACTGGGCTCTATCCTACGAGCAGTACTTC.

The chain joins TRBV5-6 to TRBJ2-2; tentatively, D is TRBD1 (6 bases). The CDR3 has 17 residues. The V and J ends lost 4 bases and 2 bases respectively, with 18 bases between them. CDR1 SGHDT and CDR2 YYEEEE come from the germline V gene. As DNA, the CDR3 is TGTGCCAGCAGCCAGACTGTTGGGGGCTATAACACCGGGGAGCTGTTTTTT. Its translation is CASSQTVGGYNTGELFF. Filled out from reference TRBV5-6 and TRBJ2-2, the complete variable domain reads DAGVTQSPTHLIKTRGQQVTLRCSPKSGHDTVSWYQQALGQGPQFIFQYYEEEERQRGNFPDRFSGHQFPNYSSELNVNALLLGDSALYLCASSQTVGGYNTGELFFGEGSRLTVL.

This clonotype has a handful of counts. This chain connects TRBV7-2 to TRBJ2-1; no clear D. Per the germline V gene, CDR1 is SGHTA and CDR2 is FQGNSA. V was cut by 4 bases and J by 7 bases, with 14 bases left in between. The CDR3 extends over 14 amino acids. CDR3 coding DNA: TGTGCCAGCAGCTCCCCCCCTTACGGTAATGAGCAGTTCTTC. Its protein product is CASSSPPYGNEQFF.

The CDR3 DNA reads TGTGCCAGCAGCTTAGGAGTCGGGAACACAGATACGCAGTATTTT. It yields the protein CASSLGVGNTDTQYF. V and J are TRBV7-3 and TRBJ2-3; tentative D call: TRBD2 (5 bases). The germline CDR1 and CDR2 sequences are SGHTA and FQGTGA. V shed 2 bases and J shed 2 bases, with 11 bases lying between them. CDR3 length: 15 amino acids. Filled out from reference TRBV7-3 and TRBJ2-3, the complete variable domain reads GAGVSQTPSNKVTEKGKYVELRCDPISGHTALYWYRQSLGQGPEFLIYFQGTGAADDSGLPNDRFFAVRPEGSVSTLKIQRTERGDSAVYLCASSLGVGNTDTQYFGPGTRLTVL.

This clonotype was seen a few times. This chain joins TRBV29-1 and TRBJ2-7, with 8 bases matching TRBD1. The V and J ends lost 0 bases and 7 bases, in that order; junction bases with no gene match: 8. Germline assignment: CDR1 SQVTM and CDR2 ANQGSEA. There are 14 residues in the CDR3. The CDR3 spells CSVEDRTGRSEQYF. The CDR3 bases are TGCAGCGTTGAAGACCGGACAGGGCGCTCGGAGCAGTACTTC.

The genes are TRBV6-5 and TRBJ2-1, with 10 bases matching TRBD2. After removal of 3 bases from V and 10 bases from J, the junction contained 12 bases not matched to a gene. The CDR3 runs 16 residues. Germline CDR1 reads MNHEY; CDR2 reads SVGAGI. CDR3 coding DNA: TGTGCCAGCAGTTATGGGGCTAGCGGGAGATTTGGGGAGCAGTTCTTC. Its translation: CASSYGASGRFGEQFF.

This clonotype occurred a few times. The V call is TRBV20-1, the J call TRBJ2-7, with 8 bases that match TRBD2. This CDR3 spans 15 amino acids. The J segment lost 1 base and the V segment lost 6 bases, leaving 11 bases of the junction unmatched. Per the germline V gene, CDR1 is DFQATT and CDR2 is SNEGSKA (reference sequence). This chain's CDR3 is CSAERGLDPSYEQYF. CDR3 nucleotides: TGCAGTGCGGAGCGGGGACTAGACCCTTCCTACGAGCAGTACTTC.

In its sample, this clonotype was seen once. The chain carries TRBV12-3 or TRBV12-4 and TRBJ2-1; D gene uncertain. The CDR3 has 14 amino acids. Trimming cost V 7 bases and J 2 bases, with 12 bases left between them. CDR3 loop: CASTLDGAYNEQFF. In DNA, the CDR3 is TGTGCCAGCACCTTGGACGGAGCCTACAATGAGCAGTTCTTC.

CDR3 loop: CASSEPTTGGPQHF. The CDR3, as DNA: TGCGCCAGCAGTGAGCCGACAACGGGTGGGCCCCAGCATTTT. This chain uses TRBV10-2 with TRBJ1-5; D not certain. The germline CDR1 and CDR2 sequences are WSHSY and SAAADI. The ends were cut back, 2 bases at V and 9 bases at J, with 14 bases in the middle. The CDR3 covers 14 residues.

This clonotype was seen a few times. This sequence joins TRBV29-1 and TRBJ2-7; D may match TRBD1 or TRBD2 (5 bases each). Trimming left V 4 bases short and J 1 base short, with 11 bases between. The CDR3 sequence is 13 residues long. Germline lookup yields CDR1 SQVTM and CDR2 ANQGSEA. DNA of the CDR3: TGCAGCGTTGTCCGGGACGGATCCTACGAGCAGTACTTC. This sequence encodes CSVVRDGSYEQYF.

The gene calls are TRBV6-2 or TRBV6-3 and TRBJ1-2; 10 bases are shared with TRBD1. The germline V gene encodes CDR1 MNHEY and CDR2 SVGEGT. V shed 8 bases, J shed 6 bases, and the junction held 6 bases outside the gene matches. The CDR3 runs 13 residues. This chain's CDR3 is CASSSGQGNGYTF. CDR3 nucleotides: TGTGCCAGCTCCTCGGGACAGGGGAATGGCTACACCTTC.

This clonotype was seen at least ten times. V gene TRBV19 combines with J gene TRBJ2-7, with D maybe TRBD2 (5 bases). The CDR3 consists of 13 residues. Trimming removed 4 bases from V and 6 bases from J, with 13 bases in between. Germline-derived CDR1 and CDR2 are LNHDA and SQIVND (reference sequence). Written as DNA, the CDR3 is TGTGCCAGTAGTAAGAGGGCGGCTACCGAGCAGTACTTC. It specifies CASSKRAATEQYF. Full variable domain (remainder filled in from reference TRBV19 and TRBJ2-7): DGGITQSPKYLFRKEGQNVTLSCEQNLNHDAMYWYRQDPGQGLRLIYYSQIVNDFQKGDIAEGYSVSREKKESFPLTVTSAQKNPTAFYLCASSKRAATEQYFGPGTRLTVT.

The chain has TRBV11-2 and TRBJ2-1; 8 nucleotides match TRBD2. From germline, CDR1 is SGHAT and CDR2 FQNNGV. This CDR3 has 18 residues. V gave up 5 bases and J gave up 9 bases; unmatched junction bases: 21. The CDR3 here is CASSHPIQGTSFYGEQFF. The CDR3 DNA is TGTGCCAGCAGCCACCCCATTCAGGGGACTAGTTTTTATGGTGAGCAGTTCTTC. The entire variable domain, with the rest obtained from reference TRBV11-2 and TRBJ2-1, is as follows: EAGVAQSPRYKIIEKRQSVAFWCNPISGHATLYWYQQILGQGPKLLIQFQNNGVVDDSQLPKDRFSAERLKGVDSTLKIQPAKLEDSAVYLCASSHPIQGTSFYGEQFFGPGTRLTVL.

The chain links TRBV29-1 to TRBJ2-3; 9 nucleotides match TRBD2. After removal of 8 bases from V and 4 bases from J, the junction contained 10 bases not matched to a gene. The CDR3 covers 14 residues. Germline CDR1 SQVTM, CDR2 ANQGSEA. The CDR3 reads CSSLGGGRADTQYF. The CDR3 coding sequence is TGCAGCTCCCTGGGGGGCGGGAGGGCAGATACGCAGTATTTT.

This sequence joins TRBV9 and TRBJ2-7, with D possibly being TRBD2 (6 bases). V shed 4 bases and J shed 7 bases, with 18 bases lying between them. The germline CDR1 and CDR2 sequences are SGDLS and YYNGEE. The CDR3 has 14 amino acids. The CDR3: CASSQEGFVGEQYF. CDR3 DNA sequence: TGTGCCAGCAGCCAGGAGGGCTTTGTGGGGGAGCAGTACTTC.

This clonotype has a handful of counts. The CDR3 DNA sequence: TGCGCCAGCAGCTTGGCGGGGTCGAATAATGAGCAGTTCTTC. It yields the protein CASSLAGSNNEQFF. The V and J genes are TRBV5-1 and TRBJ2-1, with D possibly matching TRBD2 (5 bases). The CDR3 extends over 14 amino acids. The V and J ends lost 0 bases and 7 bases respectively, with 11 bases between them. Germline values: CDR1 SGHRS, CDR2 YFSETQ.